This T cell receptor beta chain was recovered during a study of control samples from healthy donors and cancer patients (dated by TCRdb to about 2020). The method was the immunoSEQ multiplex PCR assay. TCRdb retrieved this table from immuneACCESS and kept in-frame rearrangements only. Not all clones are present; in checked studies, unresolved V genes account for under half, and no reason is known for the remainder. The sample table holds 110,000 or so clones, of which 80% to 90% were seen once. The leading ten clones occupy about 40% of the sample. The germline V gene encodes CDR1 ENHRY and CDR2 SYGVKD. The CDR3 contains 14 residues, cysteine and phenylalanine counted. Only the CDR3 DNA is retained, 42 bases long and in frame from the first base. V sheds 7 bases and J sheds 5 bases, leaving 17 bases between their ends. On this clone itself: No antigen is known for it. No base-level quality is on record; no much larger clone is a single base apart.

Recombination linked TRBV10-3 to TRBJ2-5, and the D gene may be TRBD2, 7 bases matching. Sequencing was carried out using blood. The clonotype comes from a man in his fifties in good health. The bases read TGTGCCATCAAAAAAGGGGGGGCCGGGGAGACCCAGTACTTC. This codes for CAIKKGGAGETQYF.